This entry lists 20 T cell receptor beta chains sequenced from one sample in a study of molecular identifiers for immune sequencing clone quantification. One entry per CDR3 protein results from TCRdb running MiXCR on the PCR reads. The sample holds about 510,000 distinct CDR3 sequences, about a quarter seen once. Sequencing input: naive CD8+ T cells from blood, with Jurkat cell RNA spiked in. The subset here: FACS-sorted CD8+CD4-CCR7+CD45RA+ naive T cells. These TCRs come from a human donor in good health. Some libraries in this study had Jurkat cell RNA spiked in.

The chain couples TRBV27 to TRBJ2-7; 8 bases are shared with TRBD1. Germline-derived CDR1 and CDR2 are MNHEY and SMNVEV (reference sequence). There are 16 residues in the CDR3. Trimming cost V 6 bases and J 0 bases; bases outside gene matches: 10. The CDR3 reads CASRVSRDRSSYEQYF. The CDR3 DNA reads TGTGCCAGCAGAGTCTCCCGGGACAGGAGCTCCTACGAGCAGTACTTC.

Note on this clonotype: Since a much larger clone is just one base distant, this may be a read error. The rearrangement joins TRBV24-1 to TRBJ2-3; 12 bases are shared with TRBD2. Germline V gene lookup returns CDR1 KGHDR and CDR2 SFDVKD. J was trimmed by 5 bases and V by 11 bases; bases with no gene match: 10. The CDR3 loop spans 15 amino acids. The CDR3 region is CANTTSGSDEDTQYF. The CDR3 DNA follows: TGTGCCAATACGACTAGCGGGAGCGATGAAGATACGCAGTATTTT.

This clonotype was picked up many times. The genes are TRBV7-9 and TRBJ2-7; 7 bases are shared with TRBD1. After removal of 4 bases from V and 0 bases from J, the junction contained 3 bases not matched to a gene. The germline CDR1 and CDR2 sequences are SEHNR and FQNEAQ (reference sequence). The CDR3 runs 14 residues. The DNA for the CDR3 is TGTGCCAGCAGCTCGGACAGGTACTCCTACGAGCAGTACTTC. It codes for CASSSDRYSYEQYF.

Notes on this clonotype: The junction departs from the called germline gene at one end, perhaps through a read error. The J gene is TRBJ1-5, the V gene TRBV6-2 or TRBV6-3; D gene uncertain. Germline loops: CDR1 MNHEY, CDR2 SVGEGT. This CDR3 is 14 amino acids long. CDR3: CASSYAGGNQPRHF. The CDR3 DNA follows: TGTGCCAGCAGTTACGCGGGAGGCAATCAGCCCCGGCATTTT.

Note on this clonotype: A read error may explain this, as a much larger clone is one base away. The conserved phenylalanine or tryptophan is not found at the CDR3 terminus, so this likely reflects a read error. CDR3 sequence: CASSVEGGQETQYL. The CDR3 DNA sequence: TGTGCCAGCAGCGTAGAAGGCGGACAAGAGACCCAGTACCTC. This chain links TRBV9 with TRBJ2-5, with D uncertain. The V and J ends lost 0 bases and 2 bases respectively, with 8 bases between them. Germline CDR1 and CDR2: SGDLS and YYNGEE. The CDR3 spans 14 residues.

The chain recombines TRBV7-9 with TRBJ1-2, with no clear D. With 2 bases removed from V and 8 bases from J, the gap between germline ends came to 15 bases. Germline V gene lookup returns CDR1 SEHNR and CDR2 FQNEAQ (reference sequence). CDR3 length: 14 amino acids. CDR3 bases: TGTGCCAGCAGCTTAACTGCAGGACCCCAAGGCTACACCTTC. As protein: CASSLTAGPQGYTF.

Turning to this clonotype: This may come from a read error, since a much larger clone is one base off. The chain combines TRBV7-9 with TRBJ2-3; perhaps TRBD1 as D (8 bases). Germline values: CDR1 SEHNR, CDR2 FQNEAQ (reference sequence). The ends were cut back, 5 bases at V and 4 bases at J, with 19 bases in the middle. The CDR3 contains 16 residues. The CDR3 sequence: CASSPYLQGGPDTQYF. The CDR3 bases are TGTGCCAGCAGCCCGTATCTACAGGGGGGGCCAGATACGCAGTATTTT.

Ten or more counts support this clonotype. The chain links TRBV20-1 to TRBJ2-7, with 11 bases fitting TRBD2. Germline values: CDR1 DFQATT, CDR2 SNEGSKA (reference sequence). V lost 5 bases, J lost 2 bases, and 14 bases stayed unmatched. The CDR3 has 17 residues. The CDR3, as DNA: TGCAGTGCTCCACCCGGGGCTAGCGGGAGGATACCCTACGAGCAGTACTTC. Amino acids: CSAPPGASGRIPYEQYF.

The genes are TRBV20-1 and TRBJ1-1; D may be TRBD1 (5 bases). Trimming left V 5 bases short and J 6 bases short, with 16 bases between. CDR1 is DFQATT and CDR2 is SNEGSKA in the germline V gene (reference sequence). This CDR3 contains 13 residues. The CDR3 sequence: CSALDSDNAEAFF. For the CDR3, the DNA is TGCAGTGCTCTAGACAGCGATAACGCTGAAGCTTTCTTT.

The CDR3 DNA sequence: TGTGCCAGCAGCCCTACAGGGGTTGAGCAGTTCTTC. It codes for CASSPTGVEQFF. The genes are TRBV3-1 and TRBJ2-1, with 7 bases that match TRBD1. The germline CDR1 and CDR2 sequences are LGHDT and YNNKEL (reference sequence). This CDR3 comprises 12 residues. The trim removed 4 bases at V and 9 bases at J, leaving 3 bases unmatched.

This clonotype came up many times. The genes are TRBV4-1 and TRBJ2-3; D not resolved. Trimming left V 3 bases short and J 4 bases short, with 5 bases between. The V gene's germline CDR1 is MGHRA and CDR2 YSYEKL. The CDR3 is made up of 12 amino acids. In DNA, the CDR3 is TGCGCCAGCAGCCACGTAGCAGATACGCAGTATTTT. It translates to CASSHVADTQYF.

This clonotype appeared many times. The rearrangement links TRBV4-3 to TRBJ2-7, with 9 bases aligning to TRBD1. The germline gives CDR1 LGHNA, CDR2 YSLEER. J lost 3 bases, V lost 4 bases, and 4 bases had no gene match. This CDR3 is built from 14 residues. Written as DNA, the CDR3 is TGCGCCAGCAGCCGAGACAGGGGGTTCTACGAGCAGTACTTC. This encodes CASSRDRGFYEQYF.

The chain joins TRBV28 to TRBJ2-3; 7 nucleotides line up with TRBD2. The CDR3 extends over 16 amino acids. The germline V gene encodes CDR1 MDHEN and CDR2 SYDVKM. V shed 1 base, J shed 4 bases, and the junction held 8 bases outside the gene matches. CDR3 in amino acids: CASSLFFAGDADTQYF. In DNA form, the CDR3 reads TGTGCCAGCAGTTTATTTTTTGCGGGAGACGCAGATACGCAGTATTTT.

In this sample, this clonotype turned up many times. The chain is built from TRBV6-5 and TRBJ1-5; weak D call: TRBD1 (5 bases). Germline V gene data show CDR1 as MNHEY and CDR2 as SVGAGI. V was pared by 2 bases and J by 9 bases, with 14 bases between. The CDR3 covers 14 residues. CDR3 loop: CASSYGAGAGPQHF. CDR3 in DNA: TGTGCCAGCAGTTACGGGGCGGGCGCTGGGCCCCAGCATTTT.

This clonotype was seen a handful of times. V usage is TRBV3-1 and J usage is TRBJ1-2, with no clear D. The germline gives CDR1 LGHDT, CDR2 YNNKEL (reference sequence). The length of the CDR3 is 15 residues. Deletions cut 0 bases from V and 6 bases from J, with 14 bases between. The CDR3 region has the DNA TGTGCCAGCAGCCAAGACGTTCTAGCGCTCCATGGCTACACCTTC. Protein: CASSQDVLALHGYTF. Full variable domain (missing parts from reference TRBV3-1 and TRBJ1-2): DTAVSQTPKYLVTQMGNDKSIKCEQNLGHDTMYWYKQDSKKFLKIMFSYNNKELIINETVPNRFSPKSPDKAHLNLHINSLELGDSAVYFCASSQDVLALHGYTFGSGTRLTVV.

V and J are TRBV19 and TRBJ1-1; D remains ambiguous. The germline V and J ends were trimmed by 1 base and 1 base, with 13 bases remaining between them. Germline V lookup: CDR1 LNHDA, CDR2 SQIVND (reference sequence). CDR3 size: 16 residues. CDR3 sequence (DNA): TGTGCCAGTAGTATAGTTTTTGCCAGCCCGAACACTGAAGCTTTCTTT. It codes for CASSIVFASPNTEAFF.

This clonotype was seen repeatedly, ten times or more. The rearrangement uses TRBV4-1 and TRBJ2-1, with no clear D. Looked up from germline, CDR1 is MGHRA and CDR2 is YSYEKL. The ends were cut back, 1 base at V and 5 bases at J, with 12 bases in the middle. The CDR3 consists of 15 residues. Written as DNA, the CDR3 is TGCGCCAGCAGCCAAGTGGTCAATTCGGACAATGAGCAGTTCTTC. Its translation: CASSQVVNSDNEQFF.

In regard to this clonotype: One junction end disagrees with the germline gene, perhaps due to a read error. This rearrangement joins TRBV7-9 to TRBJ1-1; D ambiguous. The CDR3 has 14 residues. Per germline, CDR1 SEHNR and CDR2 FQNEAQ (reference sequence). The CDR3 sequence is CASSLSRMNTEASF. The CDR3 bases are TGTGCCAGCAGCTTAAGCCGGATGAACACTGAAGCTTCCTTT. Drawing the rest from reference TRBV7-9 and TRBJ1-1, the complete variable domain is DTGVSQNPRHKITKRGQNVTFRCDPISEHNRLYWYRQTLGQGPEFLTYFQNEAQLEKSRLLSDRFSAERPKGSFSTLEIQRTEQGDSAMYLCASSLSRMNTEASFGQGTRLTVV.

This clonotype was seen a handful of times. The chain carries TRBV20-1 and TRBJ2-7; 9 nucleotides line up with TRBD1. The germline V gene has CDR1 DFQATT and CDR2 SNEGSKA (reference sequence). Trimming took 0 bases from V and 3 from J; bases not matched to a gene: 6. The CDR3 consists of 15 residues. The CDR3 DNA follows: TGCAGTGCTAGAGACAGGACAGGGGCCCACTACGAGCAGTACTTC. Protein product: CSARDRTGAHYEQYF.

About this clonotype: Its ends do not fully match the called genes, so a read error is possible. The chain recombines TRBV12-3 or TRBV12-4 with TRBJ1-6; a possible D gene is TRBD1 (6 bases). This CDR3 has 12 residues. The CDR3 region has the DNA TGTGCCAGCAGAGGGGACAATTCACCCCTCCGCTTT. Translating it yields CASRGDNSPLRF.